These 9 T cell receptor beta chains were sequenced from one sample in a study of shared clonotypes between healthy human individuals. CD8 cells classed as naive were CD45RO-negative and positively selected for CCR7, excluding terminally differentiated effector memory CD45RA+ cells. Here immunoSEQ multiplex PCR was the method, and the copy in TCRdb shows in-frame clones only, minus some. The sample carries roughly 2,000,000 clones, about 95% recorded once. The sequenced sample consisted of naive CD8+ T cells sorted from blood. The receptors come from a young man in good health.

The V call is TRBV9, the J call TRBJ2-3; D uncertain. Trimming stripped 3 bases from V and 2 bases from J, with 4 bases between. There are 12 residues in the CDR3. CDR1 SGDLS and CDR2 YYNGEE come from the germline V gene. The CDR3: CASSDNTDTQYF. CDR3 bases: TGTGCCAGCAGCGACAACACAGATACGCAGTATTTT.

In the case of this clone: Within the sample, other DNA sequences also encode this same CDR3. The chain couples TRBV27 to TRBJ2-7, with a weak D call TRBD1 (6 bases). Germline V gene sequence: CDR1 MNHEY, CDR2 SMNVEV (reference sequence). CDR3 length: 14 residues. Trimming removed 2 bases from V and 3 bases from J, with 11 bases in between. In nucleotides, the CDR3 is TGTGCCAGCAGTTTACAGGGGCCTAGCTACGAGCAGTACTTC. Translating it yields CASSLQGPSYEQYF.

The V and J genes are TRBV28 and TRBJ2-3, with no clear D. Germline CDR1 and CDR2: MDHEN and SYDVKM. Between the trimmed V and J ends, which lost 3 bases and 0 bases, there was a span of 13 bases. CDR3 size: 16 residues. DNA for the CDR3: TGTGCCAGCAGTTTGGGCCAGATGTCTAGCACAGATACGCAGTATTTT. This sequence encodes CASSLGQMSSTDTQYF.

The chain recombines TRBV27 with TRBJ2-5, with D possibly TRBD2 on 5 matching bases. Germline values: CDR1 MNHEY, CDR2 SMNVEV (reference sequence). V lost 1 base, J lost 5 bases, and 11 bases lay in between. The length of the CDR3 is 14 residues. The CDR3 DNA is TGTGCCAGCAGTTTATGGGCCACGGGGGAGACCCAGTACTTC. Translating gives CASSLWATGETQYF.

The DNA of the CDR3 is TGTGCCAGCAGTGAAATTAGCGGGGCCGACGAGCAGTACTTC. Protein: CASSEISGADEQYF. The rearrangement links TRBV2 to TRBJ2-7; 8 bases are a match to TRBD2. CDR1 is SNHLY, CDR2 FYNNEI, per germline. With V trimmed by 2 bases and J by 5 bases, 5 bases remained unmatched. CDR3 length: 14 residues.

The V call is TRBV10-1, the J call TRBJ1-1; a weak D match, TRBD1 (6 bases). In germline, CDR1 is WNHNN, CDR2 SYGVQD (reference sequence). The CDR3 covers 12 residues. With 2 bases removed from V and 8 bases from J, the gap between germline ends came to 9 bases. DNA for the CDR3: TGCGCCAGCAGTGAGGGGGGCAGAGAAGCTTTCTTT. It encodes CASSEGGREAFF.

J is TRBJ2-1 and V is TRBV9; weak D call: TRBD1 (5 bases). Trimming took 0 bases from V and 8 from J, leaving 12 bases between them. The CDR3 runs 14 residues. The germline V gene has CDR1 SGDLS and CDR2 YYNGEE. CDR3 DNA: TGTGCCAGCAGCGTAGAAGGGGTGGCGGATGAGCAGTTCTTC. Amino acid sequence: CASSVEGVADEQFF.

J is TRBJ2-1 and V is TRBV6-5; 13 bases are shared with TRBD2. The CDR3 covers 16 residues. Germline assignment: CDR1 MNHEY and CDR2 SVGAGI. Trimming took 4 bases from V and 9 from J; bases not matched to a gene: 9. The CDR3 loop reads CASSFGLAGASGEQFF. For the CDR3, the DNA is TGTGCCAGCAGTTTTGGACTAGCGGGAGCAAGCGGTGAGCAGTTCTTC.

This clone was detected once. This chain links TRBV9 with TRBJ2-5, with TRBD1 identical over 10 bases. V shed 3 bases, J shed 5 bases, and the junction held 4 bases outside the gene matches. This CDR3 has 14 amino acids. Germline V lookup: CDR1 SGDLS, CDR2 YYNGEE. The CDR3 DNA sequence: TGTGCCAGCAGCGGACAGGGGGCCGAGGAGACCCAGTACTTC. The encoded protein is CASSGQGAEETQYF.